One and the same sample provided the 23 T cell receptor beta chains below, sequenced in a study of T cell changes during pregnancy in multiple sclerosis. Using immunoSEQ multiplex PCR, the repertoire was profiled, and TCRdb retains in-frame clones only, with some absent. The data contain roughly 100,000 clones, about 89% of them singletons. The sample consisted of peripheral blood, taken after pregnancy. The receptors were sampled from a female donor with multiple sclerosis, enrolled in a pregnancy study.

The chain links TRBV19 to TRBJ1-5; D is ambiguous. V lost 1 base to trimming and J lost 5 bases, with 9 bases between them. Germline CDR1 and CDR2: LNHDA and SQIVND (reference sequence). There are 14 residues in the CDR3. The CDR3 bases are TGTGCCAGTAGTATAGGCGGGGTGGATCAGCCCCAGCATTTT. Its protein product is CASSIGGVDQPQHF.

This chain uses TRBV19 with TRBJ2-1; D remains ambiguous. V lost 10 bases and J 8 bases, leaving 9 bases between the germline ends. CDR1 LNHDA and CDR2 SQIVND come from the germline V gene (reference sequence). The CDR3 consists of 10 residues. Written as DNA, the CDR3 is TGTGCCAAATTGCGCGATGAGCAGTTCTTC. Its translation: CAKLRDEQFF.

V usage is TRBV11-2 and J usage is TRBJ2-5; 11 bases are shared with TRBD2. V trimming: 2 bases; J trimming: 1 base; junction bases outside the gene matches: 9. CDR1 SGHAT and CDR2 FQNNGV come from the germline V gene. CDR3 size: 18 residues. The CDR3 DNA reads TGTGCCAGCAGCTTAATAGCTAGCGGGGGGTTTCTCCAAGAGACCCAGTACTTC. Residues: CASSLIASGGFLQETQYF.

The chain combines TRBV7-2 with TRBJ2-3; tentative D call: TRBD1 (5 bases). This CDR3 has 12 residues. V was pared by 6 bases and J by 6 bases, with 10 bases between. The germline V gene encodes CDR1 SGHTA and CDR2 FQGNSA. In DNA form, the CDR3 reads TGTGCCAGCAGAGGGGTAATTGATACGCAGTATTTT. This encodes CASRGVIDTQYF.

The chain carries TRBV19 and TRBJ2-2, with 8 bases lining up with TRBD1. Germline CDR1 LNHDA, CDR2 SQIVND (reference sequence). J lost 1 base, V lost 5 bases, and 12 bases had no gene match. The CDR3 consists of 18 residues. CDR3 sequence: CASSLGPTGTGNTGELFF. The CDR3 coding sequence is TGTGCCAGTAGTTTGGGGCCGACCGGGACAGGGAACACCGGGGAGCTGTTTTTT.

The chain combines TRBV5-4 with TRBJ1-2; 9 bases align to TRBD1. V lost 5 bases and J lost 6; bases outside the gene matches: 5. The CDR3 has 13 residues. The germline V gene encodes CDR1 SGHNT and CDR2 YYREEE (reference sequence). CDR3: CASRQQGADGYTF. Here the CDR3 DNA reads TGTGCCAGCAGGCAACAGGGGGCAGATGGCTACACCTTC.

Comments on this clone: This CDR3 is also generated by other DNA sequences in the sample. V is TRBV7-3 and J is TRBJ2-3; TRBD2 aligns across 8 bases. The CDR3 consists of 14 residues. Trimming at V came to 9 bases and at J to 4 bases, leaving 9 bases not matched to a gene. The germline V gene has CDR1 SGHTA and CDR2 FQGTGA. The CDR3 DNA is TGTGCCAGTAGTCCGGGACTAGGAGCAGATACGCAGTATTTT. This sequence encodes CASSPGLGADTQYF.

V and J are TRBV7-6 and TRBJ2-7, with 8 bases matching TRBD1. CDR1 is SGHVS and CDR2 is FNYEAQ in the germline V gene. CDR3 length: 15 amino acids. The V segment lost 5 bases and the J segment 5 bases; nucleotides outside the gene matches: 11. Here the CDR3 DNA reads TGTGCCAGCAGCACTGGACAGGGACTCTTCCACGAGCAGTACTTC. This encodes CASSTGQGLFHEQYF. The full variable domain, with the rest looked up from reference TRBV7-6 and TRBJ2-7, is GAGVSQSPRYKVTKRGQDVALRCDPISGHVSLYWYRQALGQGPEFLTYFNYEAQQDKSGLPNDRFSAERPEGSISTLTIQRTEQRDSAMYRCASSTGQGLFHEQYFGPGTRLTVT.

The chain carries TRBV13 and TRBJ2-7, with 7 bases identical to TRBD1. The CDR3 sequence is 14 residues long. Germline values: CDR1 PRHDT, CDR2 FYEKMQ (reference sequence). V dropped 3 bases and J dropped 2; count of bases not matched to a gene: 4. CDR3 region: CASSFQTGTYEQYF. CDR3 DNA: TGTGCCAGCAGCTTCCAGACAGGGACCTACGAGCAGTACTTC.

The V call is TRBV30, the J call TRBJ1-2, with TRBD1 as a possible D gene (6 bases). The CDR3 covers 15 residues. Looked up from germline, CDR1 is GTSNPN and CDR2 is SVGIG (reference sequence). V lost 2 bases and J 0 bases, leaving 13 bases between the germline ends. CDR3 in DNA: TGTGCCTGGAGTCCCTTCGGACAGACTAACTATGGCTACACCTTC. The encoded protein is CAWSPFGQTNYGYTF.

The chain combines TRBV5-1 with TRBJ2-7, with D tentatively TRBD1 (6 bases). Germline CDR1 reads SGHRS; CDR2 reads YFSETQ. The CDR3 contains 14 residues. Between the trimmed V and J ends, which lost 2 bases and 2 bases, there was a span of 11 bases. Here the CDR3 DNA reads TGCGCCAGCAGCTTCGGGACACCCACCTACGAGCAGTACTTC. It yields the protein CASSFGTPTYEQYF.

J is TRBJ2-7 and V is TRBV5-6; 7 nucleotides agree with TRBD1. The CDR3 loop spans 13 amino acids. Germline assignment: CDR1 SGHDT and CDR2 YYEEEE. Trimming cost V 6 bases and J 4 bases; bases outside gene matches: 7. Here the CDR3 DNA reads TGTGCCAGCACGGGGACAGAAACTTACGAGCAGTACTTC. The encoded protein is CASTGTETYEQYF.

The genes are TRBV14 and TRBJ2-1; the match to TRBD1 covers 8 bases. CDR1 and CDR2 from the germline V gene are SGHDN and FVKESK. J lost 6 bases, V lost 0 bases, and 1 base had no gene match. The CDR3 totals 14 residues. CDR3 sequence: CASSQETGVNEQFF. The CDR3 nucleotides are TGTGCCAGCAGCCAAGAGACAGGGGTCAATGAGCAGTTCTTC.

The J gene is TRBJ2-1, the V gene TRBV14; 8 bases align to TRBD2. The J segment lost 2 bases and the V segment lost 1 base, leaving 4 bases of the junction unmatched. CDR3 length equals 16 residues. The germline V gene has CDR1 SGHDN and CDR2 FVKESK. CDR3 nucleotides: TGTGCCAGCAGCCAAGTACGGGGGGGGACCTACAATGAGCAGTTCTTC. Amino acid sequence: CASSQVRGGTYNEQFF.

The J gene is TRBJ1-1, the V gene TRBV6-5; D call uncertain. Trimming pared 2 bases from V and 4 bases from J, leaving 11 bases between. CDR1 MNHEY and CDR2 SVGAGI come from the germline V gene. The CDR3 is made up of 14 amino acids. CDR3 loop: CASSYSLRGTEAFF. The CDR3 DNA sequence: TGTGCCAGCAGTTACAGCTTGCGGGGCACTGAAGCTTTCTTT.

As concerns this clone: The sample holds other DNA sequences that translate to the same CDR3. The chain uses TRBV7-8 and TRBJ1-2; 7 bases map to TRBD1. J gave up 6 bases and V 5 bases, and 6 bases lay outside the gene matches. CDR1 and CDR2 from the germline V gene are SGHVS and FQNEAQ. The CDR3 contains 13 residues. As DNA, the CDR3 is TGTGCCAGCAGCCCTGGGACAGCCCATGGCTACACCTTC. It is translated as CASSPGTAHGYTF.

The gene calls are TRBV11-1 and TRBJ2-6; no definite D call. V shed 3 bases and J shed 2 bases, with 8 bases lying between them. The CDR3 contains 15 residues. CDR1 is SGHAT and CDR2 is FQDESV in the germline V gene (reference sequence). The CDR3 spells CASSFEFAGANVLTF. CDR3 DNA: TGTGCCAGCAGCTTTGAGTTCGCTGGGGCCAACGTCCTGACTTTC.

This clone is a singleton in its sample. The chain carries TRBV6-1 and TRBJ2-3; TRBD1 matches at 7 bases. Trimming cost V 1 base and J 4 bases; bases outside gene matches: 5. This CDR3 is 15 amino acids long. Germline V CDR1 and CDR2: MNHNS, SASEGT. DNA for the CDR3: TGTGCCAGCAGTGAAGATACAGGGGTGGCAGATACGCAGTATTTT. Its protein product is CASSEDTGVADTQYF.

J is TRBJ2-1 and V is TRBV13; D may be TRBD2 (6 bases). Trimming removed 5 bases at V and 7 bases at J, with 15 bases between. This CDR3 spans 14 amino acids. Per the germline V gene, CDR1 is PRHDT and CDR2 is FYEKMQ (reference sequence). The CDR3 bases are TGTGCCAGCAGCAACCGACTAGGAGGGAATGAGCAGTTCTTC. Its protein product is CASSNRLGGNEQFF.

This clone has just a few counts. CDR3 residues: CASSSGNQPQHF. CDR3 DNA: TGTGCCAGCAGCTCAGGCAATCAGCCCCAGCATTTT. The chain uses TRBV4-2 and TRBJ1-5; D gene unclear. The CDR3 consists of 12 residues. The germline V and J ends were trimmed by 5 bases and 2 bases, with 4 bases remaining between them. Germline-derived CDR1 and CDR2 are LGHNA and YNFKEQ.

The CDR3 sequence: CASSQVPTSGGAYEQYF. The CDR3 coding sequence is TGCGCCAGCAGCCAAGTCCCAACTAGCGGGGGGGCCTACGAGCAGTACTTC. The chain combines TRBV4-1 with TRBJ2-7; 13 bases are a match to TRBD2. CDR3 length: 17 residues. Germline trimming cut 1 base from V and 2 bases from J; bases unmatched to any gene: 5. CDR1 and CDR2 from the germline V gene are MGHRA and YSYEKL.

The chain recombines TRBV19 with TRBJ2-3; D is ambiguous. The germline CDR1 and CDR2 sequences are LNHDA and SQIVND (reference sequence). The length of the CDR3 is 14 residues. The V and J ends lost 7 bases and 1 base respectively, with 12 bases between them. The chain's CDR3 is CASTSRKGTDTQYF. For the CDR3, the DNA is TGTGCCAGTACCTCTAGGAAGGGCACAGATACGCAGTATTTT.

As DNA, the CDR3 is TGTGCCAGCTCACCATCAGGGGGCTTCTCCTACGAGCAGTACTTC. Its translation is CASSPSGGFSYEQYF. The chain joins TRBV18 to TRBJ2-7, with 8 bases matching TRBD1. J was trimmed by 0 bases and V by 2 bases; bases with no gene match: 3. The CDR3 is 15 amino acids. Germline CDR1 and CDR2: KGHSH and LQKENI.